The 17 T cell receptor beta chains reported below all come from one sample, sequenced in a study of blood T cell repertoires in COVID-19. TCRdb's copy holds only in-frame clones and misses some; the assay was immunoSEQ multiplex PCR. This sample has about 260,000 clones, with around 80% found just once. Sequencing used peripheral blood. These receptor sequences come from a man aged 55 to 70 with acute or convalescent COVID-19.

The chain has TRBV5-1 and TRBJ1-3; D gene ambiguous. V lost 4 bases and J lost 5, with 16 bases in between. The CDR3 is made up of 15 amino acids. CDR1 and CDR2 from the germline V gene are SGHRS and YFSETQ. CDR3 region: CASSPMAGNRNTIYF. CDR3 nucleotides: TGCGCCAGCAGCCCGATGGCAGGAAATAGAAACACCATATATTTT.

A remark on this clone: The junction shows a germline mismatch at one end, possibly a read error. The CDR3 loop reads CASRQPLGTGLGTGELFF. DNA of the CDR3: TGCGCCAGCCGTCAACCTCTCGGGACAGGGTTGGGCACCGGGGAGCTGTTTTTT. This chain joins TRBV23-1 and TRBJ2-2; TRBD1 matches 9 bases. TRBV23-1 is marked as an open reading frame, function uncertain. The CDR3 spans 18 residues.

V is TRBV6-6 and J is TRBJ2-7; D remains ambiguous. The germline V and J ends were trimmed by 2 bases and 3 bases, with 5 bases remaining between them. The CDR3 covers 12 residues. CDR1 is MNHNY and CDR2 is SVGAGI in the germline V gene (reference sequence). CDR3 nucleotides: TGTGCCAGCAGTTACGAGAGCTACGAGCAGTACTTC. Encoded protein: CASSYESYEQYF.

This chain links TRBV11-3 with TRBJ2-1; the D is unclear. Germline loops: CDR1 SGHNT, CDR2 YENEEA. V was trimmed by 1 base and J by 4 bases, leaving 5 bases between them. CDR3 length equals 13 residues. CDR3 loop: CASSLVGYNEQFF. Written as DNA, the CDR3 is TGTGCCAGCAGCTTAGTCGGGTACAATGAGCAGTTCTTC.

J is TRBJ2-7 and V is TRBV2, with D possibly TRBD2 on 5 matching bases. In germline, CDR1 is SNHLY, CDR2 FYNNEI. With 3 bases removed from V and 3 bases from J, the gap between germline ends came to 12 bases. CDR3 size: 14 residues. The CDR3: CASSDAKGDYEQYF. The CDR3 region has the DNA TGTGCCAGCAGTGACGCCAAGGGAGACTACGAGCAGTACTTC.

In DNA, the CDR3 is TGTGCCAGCAAGTCGACTAGCGGCACCGGGGAGCTGTTTTTT. Its protein is CASKSTSGTGELFF. This rearrangement joins TRBV6-5 to TRBJ2-2, with 9 bases aligning to TRBD2. Germline trimming cut 7 bases from V and 4 bases from J; bases unmatched to any gene: 4. This CDR3 spans 14 amino acids. The germline gives CDR1 MNHEY, CDR2 SVGAGI.

The chain recombines TRBV23-1 with TRBJ2-4, with D possibly TRBD1 on 6 matching bases. TRBV23-1 is labeled an ORF, and its function is uncertain. The CDR3 covers 18 residues. Trimming took off 0 bases at V and 1 base at J, with 16 bases between the two ends. The CDR3 here is CASSQSKVEGEAKNIQYF. The CDR3 DNA sequence: TGCGCCAGCAGTCAATCAAAGGTCGAGGGGGAGGCCAAAAACATTCAGTACTTC.

CDR3 sequence: CASSLFGPGTGRHQPQHF. The CDR3 nucleotides read TGTGCCAGCAGTTTATTCGGGCCCGGGACAGGGAGGCATCAGCCCCAGCATTTT. The V and J genes are TRBV27 and TRBJ1-5; 9 bases line up with TRBD1. V gave up 1 base and J gave up 5 bases; unmatched junction bases: 12. CDR1 and CDR2 (germline): MNHEY, SMNVEV (reference sequence). This CDR3 has 18 residues.

This clone came up once. The rearrangement joins TRBV9 to TRBJ2-2, with 8 nucleotides matching TRBD2. Per the germline V gene, CDR1 is SGDLS and CDR2 is YYNGEE. This CDR3 is 15 amino acids long. The ends lost 3 bases at V and 0 bases at J; junction bases unmatched: 1. Written as DNA, the CDR3 is TGTGCCAGCAGCGCCGGGGGGGCGAACACCGGGGAGCTGTTTTTT. Its translation is CASSAGGANTGELFF.

This CDR3 is CASSLTGGEWCGYTF. DNA for the CDR3: TGTGCCAGCAGCTTGACAGGGGGCGAGTGGTGTGGCTACACCTTC. The chain links TRBV11-3 to TRBJ1-2; 10 bases are shared with TRBD1. V dropped 3 bases and J dropped 7; count of bases not matched to a gene: 8. This CDR3 region has 15 residues. The V gene's germline CDR1 is SGHNT and CDR2 YENEEA.

V and J are TRBV20-1 and TRBJ2-1, with D unclear. Germline-derived CDR1 and CDR2 are DFQATT and SNEGSKA (reference sequence). This CDR3 is built from 11 residues. Trimming shortened V by 1 base and J by 10 bases, and 8 bases separated the two germline ends. The CDR3 region has the DNA TGCAGTGCTAGAGTGCAAACAGAGCAGTTCTTC. This encodes CSARVQTEQFF.

The V gene is TRBV9, the J gene TRBJ1-4; D may be TRBD1 (5 bases). This CDR3 has 15 residues. Germline loops: CDR1 SGDLS, CDR2 YYNGEE. Trimming stripped 0 bases from V and 5 bases from J, with 11 bases between. The DNA of the CDR3 is TGTGCCAGCAGCGTAGAGGGGCGGCTGAATGAAAAACTGTTTTTT. Its translation: CASSVEGRLNEKLFF.

The chain couples TRBV19 to TRBJ1-4; tentatively, D is TRBD1 (5 bases). The CDR3 consists of 16 residues. The V and J ends lost 6 bases and 0 bases respectively, with 14 bases between them. The germline V gene encodes CDR1 LNHDA and CDR2 SQIVND (reference sequence). The DNA of the CDR3 is TGTGCCAGTAGCTCGGGACTTCGTACAACTAATGAAAAACTGTTTTTT. Translated: CASSSGLRTTNEKLFF.

The chain employs TRBV2 and TRBJ1-1; 9 bases fit TRBD1. This CDR3 has 16 residues. CDR1 and CDR2 from the germline V gene are SNHLY and FYNNEI. The V segment lost 6 bases and the J segment 4 bases; nucleotides outside the gene matches: 12. Here the CDR3 reads CASRPLAGQGGTEAFF. In DNA form, the CDR3 reads TGTGCCAGCAGGCCCCTTGCGGGACAGGGCGGCACTGAAGCTTTCTTT.

J is TRBJ1-2 and V is TRBV11-2; 7 bases agree with TRBD1. This CDR3 is 14 amino acids long. Trimming at V came to 2 bases and at J to 6 bases, leaving 6 bases not matched to a gene. The germline V gene encodes CDR1 SGHAT and CDR2 FQNNGV. In DNA form, the CDR3 reads TGTGCCAGCAGCTTAACCCGCCAGGGGGATGGCTACACCTTC. Its protein product is CASSLTRQGDGYTF.

This rearrangement joins TRBV28 to TRBJ2-3, with D unresolved. Trimming removed 3 bases at V and 1 base at J, with 14 bases between. This CDR3 has 16 amino acids. Germline assignment: CDR1 MDHEN and CDR2 SYDVKM. CDR3 DNA sequence: TGTGCCAGCAGTTTGGTGAAACCGTCAGGCACAGATACGCAGTATTTT. Amino acid sequence: CASSLVKPSGTDTQYF.

The gene calls are TRBV4-1 and TRBJ2-2, with 10 bases fitting TRBD1. From germline, CDR1 is MGHRA and CDR2 YSYEKL. Losses at the gene ends were 4 bases for V and 10 bases for J; bases not matched to a gene: 9. The CDR3 spans 15 residues. The CDR3 loop reads CASSPRTGGVVELFF. CDR3 nucleotide sequence: TGCGCCAGCAGCCCCCGGACAGGGGGGGTGGTGGAGCTGTTTTTT.